This T cell receptor (beta chain) came from a study of T cells after yellow fever vaccination. Trimming left V 6 bases short and J 9 bases short, with 21 bases between. Germline V lookup: CDR1 LGHDT, CDR2 YNNKEL (reference sequence). The CDR3 covers 15 residues. TCRdb fed the 5' RACE reads into MiXCR, producing one record per CDR3 protein. The data hold under 300,000 distinct CDR3 sequences, with roughly 6.8% observed a single time. The chain is built from TRBV3-1 and TRBJ2-1; D might be TRBD2 (6 bases). The sequence came from a man between 25 and 39 years old who received the YFV17D yellow fever vaccine. This specimen was CD4+ T cells sorted from PBMCs, taken on the day of the yellow fever booster vaccination. The CDR3 sequence is CASRTRGGKNGEQFF. The CDR3 nucleotides are TGTGCCAGCAGAACCCGGGGAGGTAAGAATGGTGAGCAGTTCTTC.